Below, 2 T cell receptor beta chains from the same sample are listed, as sequenced in a study of Ad26.COV2.S vaccination and SARS-CoV-2 variants. Assay: immunoSEQ multiplex PCR; the TCRdb copy retains only in-frame clones and omits some. The sample includes about 680,000 clones, around 92% of them seen just once. Treatment described: roughly 19 received Ad26.COV2.S at low or high dose, single or two shots; about five received placebo; per-sample allocation not given. Specimen acquisition occurred on day 63 following the initial vaccine or placebo injection. The input for sequencing was peripheral blood, taken in a trial of Ad26.COV2.S vaccine versus placebo. The receptors originated from a person between 18 and 60 years old who received the Ad26.COV2.S COVID-19 vaccine or a placebo.

The V call is TRBV11-3, the J call TRBJ2-2; TRBD2 matches 8 bases. CDR3 size: 15 residues. With V trimmed by 3 bases and J by 5 bases, 5 bases remained unmatched. The germline gives CDR1 SGHNT, CDR2 YENEEA. Here the CDR3 DNA reads TGTGCCAGCAGCTTTCGGGAGGGCGGTACCGGGGAGCTGTTTTTT. It specifies CASSFREGGTGELFF.

This clone occurred once. The chain links TRBV18 to TRBJ2-5; 8 bases fit TRBD1. V trimming: 5 bases; J trimming: 2 bases; junction bases outside the gene matches: 4. Germline V gives CDR1 KGHSH, CDR2 LQKENI. This CDR3 comprises 14 residues. CDR3 sequence (DNA): TGTGCCAGCTCAGACTACAGGGGGCAAGAGACCCAGTACTTC. It yields the protein CASSDYRGQETQYF.